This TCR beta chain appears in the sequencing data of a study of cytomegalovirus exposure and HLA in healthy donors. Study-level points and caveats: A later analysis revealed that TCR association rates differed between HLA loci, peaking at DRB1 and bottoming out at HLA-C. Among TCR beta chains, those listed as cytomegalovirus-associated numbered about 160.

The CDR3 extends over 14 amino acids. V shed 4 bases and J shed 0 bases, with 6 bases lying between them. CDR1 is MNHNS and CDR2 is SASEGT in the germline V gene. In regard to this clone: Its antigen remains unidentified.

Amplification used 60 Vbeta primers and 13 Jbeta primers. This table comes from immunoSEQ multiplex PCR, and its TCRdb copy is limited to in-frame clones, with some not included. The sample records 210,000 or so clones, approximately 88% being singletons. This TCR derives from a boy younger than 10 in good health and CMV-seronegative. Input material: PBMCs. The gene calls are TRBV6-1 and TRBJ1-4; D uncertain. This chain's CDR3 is CASSVSATNEKLFF. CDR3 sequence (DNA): TGTGCCAGCAGTGTCAGCGCAACTAATGAAAAACTGTTTTTT.